A single sample is the source of the 17 T cell receptor beta chains below, sequenced in a study of shared clonotypes between healthy human individuals. Generated by immunoSEQ multiplex PCR, the TCRdb table keeps only in-frame clones and is missing some. Here the sample spans about 1.1 million clones, approximately 77% being singletons. The sequenced sample was memory CD4+ T cells from PBMCs. Specified subset: CD45RA-negative fraction. All receptors come from a young man in good health. Some clones in this sample may be carry-over from other donors' samples.

At least ten counts were recorded for this clone. V is TRBV11-2 and J is TRBJ1-1; D is unresolved. Germline CDR1 reads SGHAT; CDR2 reads FQNNGV. V was pared by 3 bases and J by 1 base, with 15 bases between. This CDR3 spans 16 amino acids. The CDR3 DNA reads as TGTGCCAGCAGCTTCGGGTCTTCACTGAGGAACACTGAAGCTTTCTTT. Its translation is CASSFGSSLRNTEAFF.

The chain uses TRBV5-4 and TRBJ2-1; no definite D call. The CDR3 covers 15 residues. Germline CDR1 SGHNT, CDR2 YYREEE (reference sequence). Trimming took off 2 bases at V and 0 bases at J, with 9 bases between the two ends. Here the CDR3 DNA reads TGTGCCAGCAGCTTAGCGCCGAGCTCCTACAATGAGCAGTTCTTC. Its translation: CASSLAPSSYNEQFF.

Comment on this clone: Other DNA sequences in the sample encode the same CDR3. The chain employs TRBV14 and TRBJ1-2; weak D call: TRBD1 (5 bases). V was shortened by 4 bases and J by 2 bases, with 5 bases between the two germline ends. Germline-derived CDR1 and CDR2 are SGHDN and FVKESK. CDR3 length equals 12 residues. The CDR3 bases are TGTGCCAGCAGCCGGGACAACTATGGCTACACCTTC. This gives the protein CASSRDNYGYTF.

Concerning this clone: A read error may produce the germline difference seen at one junction end. J is TRBJ1-2 and V is TRBV5-1; D ambiguous. Germline CDR1 is SGHRS and CDR2 is YFSETQ. The CDR3 totals 13 residues. As DNA, the CDR3 is TGCGCCAGCAGCTTGTTGCGCCTTCACCCCCCTTTCTTC. As protein: CASSLLRLHPPFF.

This sequence joins TRBV28 and TRBJ2-3; D uncertain. The CDR3 covers 13 residues. V dropped 5 bases and J dropped 0 bases, with 6 bases sitting between them. Germline assignment: CDR1 MDHEN and CDR2 SYDVKM. CDR3 in amino acids: CASSATSTDTQYF. CDR3 bases: TGTGCCAGCAGTGCTACTAGCACAGATACGCAGTATTTT.

As for this clone: Other DNA variants within this sample encode the same CDR3. This sequence joins TRBV28 and TRBJ2-5; tentative D call: TRBD2 (5 bases). Germline V gene data show CDR1 as MDHEN and CDR2 as SYDVKM. This CDR3 contains 12 residues. The V end lost 5 bases, the J end lost 4 bases, and 8 bases lay between the germline ends. The CDR3 DNA sequence: TGTGCCAGCAGTAGCGGAGGAGAGACCCAGTACTTC. This sequence encodes CASSSGGETQYF.

The chain links TRBV7-3 to TRBJ2-7; D is perhaps TRBD2 (5 bases). CDR1 and CDR2 from the germline V gene are SGHTA and FQGTGA. There are 14 residues in the CDR3. V was clipped by 4 bases and J by 1 base, with 11 bases between them. CDR3 in DNA: TGTGCCAGCAGCTCCTACGGAGGATCCTACGAGCAGTACTTC. It codes for CASSSYGGSYEQYF.

The chain is built from TRBV11-1 and TRBJ2-7; D may be TRBD1 (6 bases). Germline lookup yields CDR1 SGHAT and CDR2 FQDESV (reference sequence). CDR3 length: 13 residues. The V end lost 4 bases, the J end lost 2 bases, and 9 bases lay between the germline ends. CDR3 nucleotides: TGTGCCAGCAGCTCGGACAGCCCCTACGAGCAGTACTTC. It specifies CASSSDSPYEQYF.

CDR3 nucleotide sequence: TGCGCCAGCAGCTTGCCTGAGCCGGCCCTCACAGATACGCAGTATTTT. Translation: CASSLPEPALTDTQYF. The chain recombines TRBV5-1 with TRBJ2-3, with D unclear. Per the germline V gene, CDR1 is SGHRS and CDR2 is YFSETQ. With 1 base removed from V and 2 bases from J, the gap between germline ends came to 14 bases. The CDR3 contains 16 residues.

This sequence joins TRBV6-5 and TRBJ2-3; TRBD2 is a possible D gene (5 bases). With 4 bases removed from V and 5 bases from J, the gap between germline ends came to 19 bases. The CDR3 totals 16 residues. Germline CDR1 is MNHEY and CDR2 is SVGAGI. The CDR3 DNA reads TGTGCCAGCAGTTCCGACTATCCCTCAACTGGAGATACGCAGTATTTT. Residues: CASSSDYPSTGDTQYF.

This clone was recorded a few times. The J gene is TRBJ2-3, the V gene TRBV18; 14 bases map to TRBD2. The CDR3 totals 15 residues. The trim removed 4 bases at V and 3 bases at J, leaving 0 bases unmatched. Germline CDR1 and CDR2: KGHSH and LQKENI. CDR3 sequence: CASSRLAGGTDTQYF. The CDR3 coding sequence is TGTGCCAGCTCACGACTAGCGGGAGGGACAGATACGCAGTATTTT.

The CDR3 bases are TGCGCCAGCAGACCTCTGTTGGGGGCGGAGTACGAGCAGTACTTC. This translates into CASRPLLGAEYEQYF. The chain is built from TRBV5-1 and TRBJ2-7; D is possibly TRBD1 (6 bases). Trimming pared 5 bases from V and 4 bases from J, leaving 19 bases between. Germline loops: CDR1 SGHRS, CDR2 YFSETQ. The CDR3 totals 15 residues.

This chain uses TRBV4-2 with TRBJ2-1, with 7 bases lining up with TRBD2. The CDR3 contains 16 residues. V was pared by 1 base and J by 5 bases, with 8 bases of the junction left unmatched. CDR1 is LGHNA, CDR2 YNFKEQ, per germline. The CDR3 sequence: CASSQGTAGDNNEQFF. The CDR3 DNA sequence: TGTGCCAGCAGCCAAGGAACTGCGGGAGATAACAATGAGCAGTTCTTC.

The CDR3 DNA reads TGCGCCAGCAGCTTGGCCCCGCTAGTCGGTAGGGCGCCTAGCACAGATACGCAGTATTTT. Translating it yields CASSLAPLVGRAPSTDTQYF. This chain connects TRBV5-1 to TRBJ2-3; D unresolved. V dropped 0 bases and J dropped 0 bases, with 23 bases sitting between them. This CDR3 spans 20 amino acids. Germline V gene data show CDR1 as SGHRS and CDR2 as YFSETQ. The whole variable domain, filled in from reference TRBV5-1 and TRBJ2-3, reads KAGVTQTPRYLIKTRGQQVTLSCSPISGHRSVSWYQQTPGQGLQFLFEYFSETQRNKGNFPGRFSGRQFSNSRSEMNVSTLELGDSALYLCASSLAPLVGRAPSTDTQYFGPGTRLTVL.

This clone was counted a single time. V and J are TRBV19 and TRBJ2-5; TRBD2 might be the D (6 bases). Germline CDR1 LNHDA, CDR2 SQIVND (reference sequence). Deletions cut 5 bases from V and 5 bases from J, with 21 bases between. The CDR3 has 16 amino acids. DNA of the CDR3: TGTGCCAGTAGTTCCTGGGGTAGCGGTACGGGGGAGACCCAGTACTTC. This codes for CASSSWGSGTGETQYF.

The chain carries TRBV11-2 and TRBJ1-3; no definite D call. V dropped 4 bases and J dropped 0 bases, with 13 bases sitting between them. The CDR3 is 16 residues long. Germline V gene sequence: CDR1 SGHAT, CDR2 FQNNGV. The CDR3 protein is CASSSAAVSSGNTIYF. The CDR3 DNA reads TGTGCCAGCAGCTCCGCAGCAGTAAGCTCTGGAAACACCATATATTTT.

Concerning this clone: This CDR3 is also generated by other DNA sequences in the sample. The J gene is TRBJ1-1, the V gene TRBV29-1; D unclear. V was pared by 7 bases and J by 2 bases, with 5 bases between. Germline V gives CDR1 SQVTM, CDR2 ANQGSEA. The CDR3 spans 10 residues. The CDR3 DNA follows: TGCAGCGGAGGAAACACTGAAGCTTTCTTT. Protein product: CSGGNTEAFF.